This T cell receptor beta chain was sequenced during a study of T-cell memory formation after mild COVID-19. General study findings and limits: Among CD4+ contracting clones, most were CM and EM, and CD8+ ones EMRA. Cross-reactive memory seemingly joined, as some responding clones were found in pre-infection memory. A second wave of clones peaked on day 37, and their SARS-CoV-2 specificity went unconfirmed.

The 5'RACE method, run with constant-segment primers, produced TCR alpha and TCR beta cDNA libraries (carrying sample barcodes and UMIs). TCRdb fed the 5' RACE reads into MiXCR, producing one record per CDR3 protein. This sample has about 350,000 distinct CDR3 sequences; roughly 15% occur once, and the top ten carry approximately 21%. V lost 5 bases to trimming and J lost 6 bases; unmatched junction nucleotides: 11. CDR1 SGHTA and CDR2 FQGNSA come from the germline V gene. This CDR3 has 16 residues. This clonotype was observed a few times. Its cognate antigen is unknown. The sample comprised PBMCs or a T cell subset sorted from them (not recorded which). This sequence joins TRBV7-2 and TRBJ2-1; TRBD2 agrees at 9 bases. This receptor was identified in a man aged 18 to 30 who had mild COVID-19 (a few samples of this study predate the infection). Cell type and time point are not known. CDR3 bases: TGTGCCAGCAGCACCCCGACTGGCGGGGGGGCCAATGAGCAGTTCTTC. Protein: CASSTPTGGGANEQFF.